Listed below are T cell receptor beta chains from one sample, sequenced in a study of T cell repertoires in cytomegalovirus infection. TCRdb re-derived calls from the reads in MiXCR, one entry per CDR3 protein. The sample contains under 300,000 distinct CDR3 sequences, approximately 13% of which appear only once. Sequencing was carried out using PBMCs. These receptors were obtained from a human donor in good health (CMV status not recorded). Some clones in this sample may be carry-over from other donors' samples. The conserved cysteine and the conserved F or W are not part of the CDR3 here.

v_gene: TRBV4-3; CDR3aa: ASSQSGLGQGAGTQY
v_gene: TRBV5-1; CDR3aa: ASSSRTANTGELF
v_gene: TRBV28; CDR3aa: ASSLAGDADTQY
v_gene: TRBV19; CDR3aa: ASSTLAGEQF
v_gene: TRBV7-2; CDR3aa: ASSSTAGTGSSYEQY
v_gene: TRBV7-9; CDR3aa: ASSHYDSRGELF
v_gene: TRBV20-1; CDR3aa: SAPWGERNTGELF
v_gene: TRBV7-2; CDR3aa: ASSLSGGRALGEQF
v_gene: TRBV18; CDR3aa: ASSPKEMQPQH
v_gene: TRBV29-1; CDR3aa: STKRGGDTGELF
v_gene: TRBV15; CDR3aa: ATTGTESTDTQY
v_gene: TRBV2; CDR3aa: ASSIRAGELF
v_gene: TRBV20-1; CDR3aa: SALVPGEQY
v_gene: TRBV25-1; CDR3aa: ASTRDLNSPLH
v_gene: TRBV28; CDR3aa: ASRSSANEQF
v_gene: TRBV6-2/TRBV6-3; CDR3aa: ASSALGTTREPQH
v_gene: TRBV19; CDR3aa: ASSRLAGGDETQY
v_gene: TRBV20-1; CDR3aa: SANRVQMNTEAF
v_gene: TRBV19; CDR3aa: ATRDRGLDTQY
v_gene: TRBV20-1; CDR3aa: SAIDGGEPYEQY
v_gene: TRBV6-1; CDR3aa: ATGDGGTGNTIY
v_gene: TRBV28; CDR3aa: ASSSLRQTGELF
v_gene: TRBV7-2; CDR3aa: ASTLTSERDTQY
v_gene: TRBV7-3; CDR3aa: ASSLQGSTTGELF
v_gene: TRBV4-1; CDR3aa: ASSQDYPTGLNTEAF
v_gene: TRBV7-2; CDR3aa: ASSLTRARWNPDTQY
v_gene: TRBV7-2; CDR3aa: ASSLAASLVEQY
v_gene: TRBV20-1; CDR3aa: SATFPQGTSGGAGDTQY
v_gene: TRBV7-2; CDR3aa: ASSLDYGVYGYT
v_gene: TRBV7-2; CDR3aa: ASSPMAGGLDEQY
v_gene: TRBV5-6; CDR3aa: ASSPGQTEQY
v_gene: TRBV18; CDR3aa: ASSPSGGIAYEQY
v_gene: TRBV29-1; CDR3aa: SVEDQSGAPGELF
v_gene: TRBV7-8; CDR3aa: ASSLARGANEKLF
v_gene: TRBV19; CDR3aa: ASSTSDAATGELF
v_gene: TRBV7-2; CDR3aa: ASSLDRTGDTQY
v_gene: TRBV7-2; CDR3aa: ASSISGSQEQY
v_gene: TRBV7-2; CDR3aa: ASSLFRGRNEQF
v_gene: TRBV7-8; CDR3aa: ASSLRDRYSYEQY
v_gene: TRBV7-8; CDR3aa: ASSLVQTSNQPQH
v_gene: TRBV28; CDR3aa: ASSSLTAGGIFAF
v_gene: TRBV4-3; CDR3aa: ASSQDRGLPGGYT
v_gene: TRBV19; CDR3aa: ASSSDRGVDTQY
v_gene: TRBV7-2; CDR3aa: ASSLDRGVNEAF
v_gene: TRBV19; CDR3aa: ASSNQDRAPNGQY
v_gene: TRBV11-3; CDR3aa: ASSLDLTGGAGTEAF
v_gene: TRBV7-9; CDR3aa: ASSLSGRIYNEQF
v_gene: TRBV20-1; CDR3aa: SASPGQGRIEAF
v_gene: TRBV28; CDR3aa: ASSPMGGNEQF
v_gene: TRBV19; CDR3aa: ASSPTSSSGANVLT
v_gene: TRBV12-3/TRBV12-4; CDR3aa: ASAQEDTQY
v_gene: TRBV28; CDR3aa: ASSSGAGVLGTQY
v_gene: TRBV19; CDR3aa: ASSMQGQGIYNEQF
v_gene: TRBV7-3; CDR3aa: ASSFSGTQETQY